Given below is one T cell receptor beta chain in context. The CDR3 totals 19 residues. Germline V gene sequence: CDR1 SGHDT, CDR2 YYEEEE. This record comes from a study of human CD8 memory T cell subsets. Per subset, duplicate vials of some 150,000 sorted CD8+ T cells supplied RNA. Libraries of TCR beta chains were produced by 5' RACE (UMI-labeled). Reprocessing the 5' RACE reads, TCRdb reports a single entry for every CDR3 protein and omits DNA. The sample data list around 12,000 distinct CDR3 sequences. The sample comprised CD8+ T cells from PBMCs. The TCR sequence derives from a human donor in good health. The gene calls are TRBV5-6 and TRBJ2-4; TCRdb outputs TRBD1, but without DNA this stays unchecked. This CDR3 is CASSLIGQGPVQAKNIQYF. The full variable domain, its missing parts supplied by reference TRBV5-6 and TRBJ2-4, is DAGVTQSPTHLIKTRGQQVTLRCSPKSGHDTVSWYQQALGQGPQFIFQYYEEEERQRGNFPDRFSGHQFPNYSSELNVNALLLGDSALYLCASSLIGQGPVQAKNIQYFGAGTRLSVL.